The clone carrying this T cell receptor (beta chain) was seen only once. Its antigen is not known. The CDR3 has 19 residues. The junction had 15 bases not matched to a gene; V was cut back by 0 bases and J by 4 bases. This entry belongs to a study of CD8+CD57+ T cells in acquired aplastic anemia. Study context: The sorted CD4+ and CD8+ cells yielded an average about 3.5 ug of DNA. The average read count for CD4+ cells in healthy donors was 9 million to 14 million. Study-wide results and caveats: With respect to CD8+ Simpson's diversity, patients and controls did not differ significantly. In common between the patients and the controls were twenty-nine CD8+ CDR3 sequences.

The TCR beta profiling, which covered VDJ combination and CDR3 sequence, was carried out using genomic DNA as the template. TCRdb redid the calling of the reads with MiXCR, one entry per CDR3 protein. The sample lists some 220,000 distinct CDR3 sequences, 30% to 40% occurring once. The sequence derives from a human donor in good health, serving as a control. This chain connects TRBV12-3 or TRBV12-4 to TRBJ2-1; TRBD2 aligns across 7 bases. Sequenced input: sorted CD4+, CD8+, or CD8+CD57+ T cells (not recorded which) from PBMCs. CDR3: CASSLALSDAGSGYNEQFF. The CDR3 bases are TGTGCCAGCAGTTTAGCGCTATCCGACGCCGGTAGCGGGTACAATGAGCAGTTCTTC.